Listed below are T cell receptor beta chains from one sample, sequenced in a study of early T cells in non-severe SARS-CoV-2 infection. MiXCR, applied by TCRdb to the 5' RACE reads, yields one record per CDR3 protein. The sample consists of over 20,000 distinct CDR3 sequences, about 5% of them appearing once. The sequencing sample was made of whole blood. The receptors stem from an adult who was a healthcare worker with PCR-confirmed SARS-CoV-2 infection or an uninfected control (not recorded which). The CDR3 runs from the conserved cysteine through the conserved F or W. Fields, in order: D gene, J gene, clone size, V gene, CDR3 protein, CDR3 DNA. D genes are given only for firm matches. Expanded clones get a size class; other rows say once, few or many, or leave the size out.

>NA|TRBJ1-1|medium-sized|TRBV4-3
CASSQVEGTYNTEAFF
TGCGCCAGCAGCCAAGTTGAGGGGACTTACAACACTGAAGCTTTCTTT
>TRBD2|TRBJ2-3|many|TRBV7-9
CASSHLAGELNTQYF
TGTGCCAGCAGCCACCTAGCGGGGGAATTAAATACGCAGTATTTT
>NA|TRBJ2-5|many|TRBV29-1
CSVDRGFRQETQYF
TGCAGCGTTGATCGGGGGTTCAGGCAAGAGACCCAGTACTTC
>TRBD1|TRBJ1-3|few|TRBV7-3
CASSAQGGLGNTIYF
TGTGCCAGCAGCGCGCAGGGGGGATTAGGAAACACCATATATTTT
>NA|TRBJ1-1|medium-sized|TRBV7-2
CASSLQGLRTEAFF
TGTGCCAGCAGCTTACAGGGCCTACGCACTGAAGCTTTCTTT
>TRBD2|TRBJ2-1|few|TRBV11-2
CASSLRLAGYNEQFF
TGTGCCAGCAGCTTACGACTAGCGGGCTACAATGAGCAGTTCTTC
>NA|TRBJ2-7|few|TRBV11-2
CASSFQWDLSYEQYF
TGTGCCAGCAGCTTCCAGTGGGACCTTTCCTACGAGCAGTACTTC
>NA|TRBJ2-3|once|TRBV29-1
CSVEEVRHPDLAGDTQYF
TGCAGCGTTGAAGAGGTCCGGCACCCAGACCTAGCCGGCGATACGCAGTATTTT
>NA|TRBJ1-5|few|TRBV9
CASSVAPDSNQPQHF
TGTGCCAGCAGCGTAGCACCAGATAGCAATCAGCCCCAGCATTTT
>NA|TRBJ2-1|NA|TRBV24-1
CATSDSGEASYNEQFF
TGTGCCACCAGTGATTCCGGTGAGGCCTCCTACAATGAGCAGTTCTTC
>TRBD1|TRBJ2-7|many|TRBV9
CASSVRDREGYEQYF
TGTGCCAGCAGCGTAAGGGACAGGGAGGGGTACGAGCAGTACTTC
>NA|TRBJ1-2|many|TRBV6-2/TRBV6-3
CASSTSGAGDYGYTF
TGTGCCAGCAGTACATCAGGGGCCGGGGACTATGGCTACACCTTC
>NA|TRBJ2-2|few|TRBV27
CASSLMGAGELFF
TGTGCCAGCAGTTTAATGGGGGCCGGGGAGCTGTTTTTT
>TRBD2|TRBJ2-7|NA|TRBV7-3
CASSLSSGGPYEQYF
TGTGCCAGCAGCTTAAGTAGCGGGGGACCCTACGAGCAGTACTTC
>TRBD1|TRBJ2-7|few|TRBV10-3
CAIRGPGQSYEQYF
TGTGCCATCAGGGGGCCGGGACAGAGCTACGAGCAGTACTTC
>NA|TRBJ2-4|many|TRBV11-2
CASSSMTVAKNIQYF
TGTGCCAGCAGCTCTATGACAGTCGCCAAAAACATTCAGTACTTC
>TRBD1|TRBJ2-7|many|TRBV19
CASSMNPRQGPSYEQYF
TGTGCCAGTAGTATGAACCCTAGACAGGGGCCGTCCTACGAGCAGTACTTC
>NA|TRBJ1-1|many|TRBV7-3
CASSLGGANTEAFF
TGTGCCAGCAGCTTAGGGGGAGCGAACACTGAAGCTTTCTTT
>NA|TRBJ2-2|NA|TRBV7-9
CASSLFTLSDTGELFF
TGTGCCAGCAGCTTATTCACCCTCTCGGACACCGGGGAGCTGTTTTTT
>NA|TRBJ2-7|many|TRBV6-6
CASSSDGASYEQYF
TGTGCCAGCAGTTCAGATGGTGCCTCCTACGAGCAGTACTTC
>NA|TRBJ2-4|many|TRBV7-2
CASSSQGLAKNIQYF
TGTGCCAGCAGCTCACAGGGACTAGCCAAAAACATTCAGTACTTC
>NA|TRBJ2-5|many|TRBV11-2
CASSSVPRGGETQYF
TGTGCCAGCAGCTCCGTCCCACGGGGAGGAGAGACCCAGTACTTC
>NA|TRBJ1-1|medium-sized|TRBV19
CASSQNAGTSNTEAFF
TGTGCCAGTAGTCAAAATGCCGGGACATCGAACACTGAAGCTTTCTTT
>NA|TRBJ1-1|medium-sized|TRBV6-2/TRBV6-3
CASSPRVNTEAFF
TGTGCCAGCAGTCCTCGAGTGAACACTGAAGCTTTCTTT
>NA|TRBJ1-2|many|TRBV6-1
CASSRDLLNYGYTF
TGTGCCAGCAGTCGGGACCTTCTTAACTATGGCTACACCTTC
>NA|TRBJ1-1|few|TRBV12-3/TRBV12-4
CASSLSRDTEAFF
TGTGCCAGCAGTCTCAGCAGGGACACTGAAGCTTTCTTT
>NA|TRBJ1-1|NA|TRBV29-1
CSVDISNTEAFF
TGCAGCGTCGACATTTCGAACACTGAAGCTTTCTTT
>NA|TRBJ2-1|many|TRBV27
CANSLGGQGEQFF
TGTGCCAACAGTTTAGGGGGGCAGGGTGAGCAGTTCTTC
>TRBD2|TRBJ2-5|NA|TRBV11-3
CASSLGTSLQETQYF
TGTGCCAGCAGCTTAGGGACTAGCTTACAAGAGACCCAGTACTTC
>NA|TRBJ1-2|NA|TRBV7-2
CASSSQTANYGYTF
TGTGCCAGCAGCTCCCAGACGGCTAACTATGGCTACACCTTC